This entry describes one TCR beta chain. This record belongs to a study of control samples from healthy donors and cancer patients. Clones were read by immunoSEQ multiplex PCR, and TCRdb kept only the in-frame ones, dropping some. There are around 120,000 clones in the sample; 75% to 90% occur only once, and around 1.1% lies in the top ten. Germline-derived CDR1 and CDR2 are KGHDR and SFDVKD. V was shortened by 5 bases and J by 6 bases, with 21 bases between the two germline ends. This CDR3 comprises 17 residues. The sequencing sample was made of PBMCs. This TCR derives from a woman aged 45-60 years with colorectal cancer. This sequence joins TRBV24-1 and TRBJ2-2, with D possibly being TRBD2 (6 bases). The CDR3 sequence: CATSGVDGGPSAGELFF. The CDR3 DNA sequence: TGTGCCACCAGTGGGGTAGACGGAGGGCCTAGCGCCGGGGAGCTGTTTTTT.